This paragraph reports one T cell receptor beta chain. These data originate in a study of T cell changes during pregnancy in multiple sclerosis. The data were produced by immunoSEQ multiplex PCR, yet TCRdb's version contains in-frame clones alone and is incomplete. The repertoire holds some 83,000 clones, with approximately 91% as singletons. Trimming pared 3 bases from V and 7 bases from J, leaving 12 bases between. Germline V CDR1 and CDR2: SNHLY, FYNNEI. This CDR3 spans 13 amino acids. The material was PBMCs, obtained in the first trimester of pregnancy. The TCR originated in a female donor in good health, serving as a control in a pregnancy study. Some clones in this sample may be carry-over from other donors' samples. The chain employs TRBV2 and TRBJ2-5; D gene ambiguous. This CDR3 is CASSEEKWATQYF. DNA of the CDR3: TGTGCCAGCAGTGAGGAAAAGTGGGCGACCCAGTACTTC.